This T cell receptor (beta chain) was observed in a study of CD8 T cells in ankylosing spondylitis. MiXCR was run by TCRdb on the 5' RACE reads, yielding one entry per CDR3 protein. The table records fewer than 400,000 distinct CDR3 sequences, 7.5% to 9% of them present only once. In regard to this clonotype: What it binds is not known.

Study conclusions and caveats: Ankylosing spondylitis blood appeared to carry a characteristic TCR beta motif of roughly eight highly homologous variants.

CDR1 and CDR2 from the germline V gene are MNHEY and SVGEGT. CDR3 size: 14 residues. J was trimmed by 9 bases and V by 7 bases; bases with no gene match: 11. The sequenced sample consisted of blood, either unsorted or a sorted T cell fraction (not recorded which). This chain links TRBV6-2 or TRBV6-3 with TRBJ2-1; 8 nucleotides match TRBD2. The sequence came from a male donor with ankylosing spondylitis. This CDR3 is CASTPREGWVEQFF. The CDR3 coding sequence is TGTGCCAGCACGCCCCGGGAGGGCTGGGTTGAGCAGTTCTTC.